The 7 T cell receptor beta chains below were found in one sample sequenced in a study of blood T cell repertoires in COVID-19. Generated by immunoSEQ multiplex PCR, the TCRdb table keeps only in-frame clones and is missing some. The profile covers 95,000 to 110,000 clones, with around 90% appearing a single time and around 1.2% taken by the ten largest. Material for sequencing was peripheral blood. These receptors originate from a woman in her thirties with acute or convalescent COVID-19.

The rearrangement links TRBV15 to TRBJ1-4, with 7 bases matching TRBD1. Germline CDR1 and CDR2: LNHNV and YYDKDF (reference sequence). V was pared by 1 base and J by 6 bases, with 8 bases of the junction left unmatched. The CDR3 sequence is 16 residues long. In nucleotides, the CDR3 is TGTGCCACCAGCAGAGGTATGGGACAGAGCTATGAAAAACTGTTTTTT. Protein sequence: CATSRGMGQSYEKLFF.

The J gene is TRBJ2-3, the V gene TRBV5-1; possibly TRBD1 for D (5 bases). V lost 3 bases and J 1 base, leaving 12 bases between the germline ends. The germline CDR1 and CDR2 sequences are SGHRS and YFSETQ. CDR3 length: 15 residues. The CDR3 DNA reads TGCGCCAGCAGCTCTCAGGGTCGGGGCACAGATACGCAGTATTTT. Its protein is CASSSQGRGTDTQYF.

The chain recombines TRBV19 with TRBJ1-4; D remains ambiguous. The V end was cut by 3 bases, the J end by 8 bases, with 4 bases between. The CDR3 runs 11 residues. The germline gives CDR1 LNHDA, CDR2 SQIVND (reference sequence). CDR3 protein: CASSIREKLFF. Here the CDR3 DNA reads TGTGCCAGTAGTATCAGAGAAAAACTGTTTTTT. The complete variable domain, with remaining parts taken from reference TRBV19 and TRBJ1-4, reads DGGITQSPKYLFRKEGQNVTLSCEQNLNHDAMYWYRQDPGQGLRLIYYSQIVNDFQKGDIAEGYSVSREKKESFPLTVTSAQKNPTAFYLCASSIREKLFFGSGTQLSVL.

The V call is TRBV11-2, the J call TRBJ2-7; perhaps TRBD2 as D (6 bases). This CDR3 spans 17 amino acids. The V and J ends lost 2 bases and 7 bases respectively, with 24 bases between them. The V gene's germline CDR1 is SGHAT and CDR2 FQNNGV. CDR3 bases: TGTGCCAGCAGCTTACAGGGCGCCCGGACGGGAGTGGGTGAGCAGTACTTC. It is translated as CASSLQGARTGVGEQYF.

The chain has TRBV6-7 and TRBJ1-2; D not certain. TRBV6-7 is treated as an ORF (open reading frame) with a function not yet certain. This CDR3 comprises 12 residues. Trimming left V 5 bases short and J 4 bases short, with 8 bases between. CDR3 sequence reads: CASSTESYGYTF. CDR3 nucleotide sequence: TGTGCCAGCAGTACAGAAAGCTATGGCTACACCTTC.

The chain carries TRBV11-3 and TRBJ1-1; no clear D gene. This CDR3 contains 13 residues. Germline CDR1 SGHNT, CDR2 YENEEA. V lost 1 base and J 8 bases, leaving 11 bases between the germline ends. The DNA of the CDR3 is TGTGCCAGCAGCTTAGGGAGCCGACTCGAAGCTTTCTTT. Encoded protein: CASSLGSRLEAFF.

The gene calls are TRBV27 and TRBJ2-1; TRBD2 matches 9 bases. The CDR3 has 13 residues. After removal of 6 bases from V and 4 bases from J, the junction contained 1 base not matched to a gene. The germline gives CDR1 MNHEY, CDR2 SMNVEV (reference sequence). The chain's CDR3 is CASRTSGYNEQFF. CDR3 nucleotides: TGTGCCAGCAGGACTAGCGGTTACAATGAGCAGTTCTTC.